The 21 T cell receptor beta chains reported below all come from one sample, sequenced in a study of identical twins. TCRdb fed the 5' RACE reads into MiXCR, producing one record per CDR3 protein. The table lists about 340,000 distinct CDR3 sequences, approximately 8.8% of them singletons. The source material was naive T cells sorted from blood. The receptors were gathered from a woman aged 50 to 60 in good health.

This clonotype was detected ten times or more. Written as DNA, the CDR3 is TGCGCCAGCGGAAGTCTAGGACTGAATGAGCAGTTCTTC. Residues: CASGSLGLNEQFF. The chain links TRBV5-1 to TRBJ2-1; D perhaps matches TRBD2 (5 bases). The CDR3 has 13 amino acids. Deletions cut 7 bases from V and 7 bases from J, with 15 bases between. From germline, CDR1 is SGHRS and CDR2 YFSETQ.

Ten or more counts support this clonotype. The chain couples TRBV11-2 to TRBJ2-2; D may correspond to TRBD1 or TRBD2 (5 bases each). Per germline, CDR1 SGHAT and CDR2 FQNNGV. The ends were cut back, 5 bases at V and 0 bases at J, with 10 bases in the middle. The CDR3 has 15 amino acids. The CDR3 DNA is TGTGCCAGCAGCGGGGGATGGGCGAACACCGGGGAGCTGTTTTTT. Amino acids: CASSGGWANTGELFF.

This clonotype has only a few counts. This sequence joins TRBV4-2 and TRBJ2-6; 9 nucleotides line up with TRBD1. With 4 bases clipped from V and 1 base from J, the junction kept 11 bases outside the gene matches. Germline V CDR1 and CDR2: LGHNA, YNFKEQ. This CDR3 is 19 amino acids long. The CDR3 loop is CASSPTLGQGYSGANVLTF. DNA of the CDR3: TGTGCCAGCAGCCCTACCCTGGGACAGGGTTATTCTGGGGCCAACGTCCTGACTTTC.

As DNA, the CDR3 is TGTGCCAGCAGCCAAATGCGTAGCGGGAGGAAGTCGGATACGCAGTATTTT. This encodes CASSQMRSGRKSDTQYF. The chain links TRBV3-1 to TRBJ2-3; 10 bases agree with TRBD2. The CDR3 covers 17 residues. With V trimmed by 2 bases and J by 6 bases, 11 bases remained unmatched. The germline V gene encodes CDR1 LGHDT and CDR2 YNNKEL (reference sequence).

This clonotype was recorded many times. The chain carries TRBV7-2 and TRBJ2-7, with TRBD1 matching 8 bases. V shed 5 bases and J 4 bases; nucleotides not matched to a gene: 7. The length of the CDR3 is 14 residues. Germline CDR1 SGHTA, CDR2 FQGNSA. The CDR3 sequence is CASSPTGGGYEQYF. As DNA, the CDR3 is TGTGCCAGCAGCCCTACAGGGGGTGGTTACGAGCAGTACTTC.

This clonotype was seen many times. The V gene is TRBV10-3, the J gene TRBJ2-2; D gene uncertain. The CDR3 spans 16 residues. Deletions cut 6 bases from V and 0 bases from J, with 14 bases between. From germline, CDR1 is ENHRY and CDR2 SYGVKD. CDR3 region: CAISVLRGSNTGELFF. In DNA, the CDR3 is TGTGCCATCAGCGTTCTGAGAGGATCGAACACCGGGGAGCTGTTTTTT.

This clonotype has ten or more counts. This chain connects TRBV20-1 to TRBJ2-3; D unclear. This CDR3 is built from 15 residues. Germline V gene data show CDR1 as DFQATT and CDR2 as SNEGSKA (reference sequence). V lost 0 bases to trimming and J lost 4 bases, with 14 bases between them. CDR3: CSARDAAPHPDTQYF. In nucleotides, the CDR3 is TGCAGTGCTAGAGATGCGGCCCCCCATCCAGATACGCAGTATTTT.

The sample holds a few counts of this clonotype. The chain is built from TRBV7-9 and TRBJ2-2; 9 bases fit TRBD1. Per germline, CDR1 SEHNR and CDR2 FQNEAQ (reference sequence). The V segment lost 2 bases and the J segment 1 base; nucleotides outside the gene matches: 2. The CDR3 length is 16 residues. Here the CDR3 reads CASSLRGQGNTGELFF. CDR3 coding DNA: TGTGCCAGCAGCTTACGGGGACAGGGGAACACCGGGGAGCTGTTTTTT. Filled out from reference TRBV7-9 and TRBJ2-2, the complete variable domain reads DTGVSQNPRHKITKRGQNVTFRCDPISEHNRLYWYRQTLGQGPEFLTYFQNEAQLEKSRLLSDRFSAERPKGSFSTLEIQRTEQGDSAMYLCASSLRGQGNTGELFFGEGSRLTVL.

There are a few counts of this clonotype. The rearrangement joins TRBV24-1 to TRBJ2-6, with D possibly TRBD2 on 5 matching bases. V shed 6 bases and J shed 2 bases, with 19 bases lying between them. This CDR3 is built from 18 residues. Germline CDR1 KGHDR, CDR2 SFDVKD. The CDR3 region has the DNA TGTGCCACCAGTAGCGCCTACGGGGTGACCACTGGGGCCAACGTCCTGACTTTC. This sequence encodes CATSSAYGVTTGANVLTF.

This clonotype was counted between two and nine times. V usage is TRBV12-3 or TRBV12-4 and J usage is TRBJ2-7; 8 bases match TRBD2. The CDR3 runs 15 residues. With V trimmed by 2 bases and J by 6 bases, 9 bases remained unmatched. The CDR3 region is CASSLQSGLGSEQYF. DNA of the CDR3: TGTGCCAGCAGTTTACAGTCGGGACTAGGTTCCGAGCAGTACTTC.

Many counts were recorded for this clonotype. The V call is TRBV5-1, the J call TRBJ2-7; D is undetermined. The CDR3 sequence is 15 residues long. Trimming pared 1 base from V and 4 bases from J, leaving 15 bases between. Germline CDR1 reads SGHRS; CDR2 reads YFSETQ. Written as DNA, the CDR3 is TGCGCCAGCAGCTTGACGGTTTTCAAGGGTTACGAGCAGTACTTC. This gives the protein CASSLTVFKGYEQYF.

This chain uses TRBV7-9 with TRBJ1-2; D unclear. The germline V gene encodes CDR1 SEHNR and CDR2 FQNEAQ (reference sequence). Trimming left V 6 bases short and J 8 bases short, with 13 bases between. The CDR3 loop spans 12 amino acids. This CDR3 reads CASSSTPGGYTF. In nucleotides, the CDR3 is TGTGCCAGCAGTTCTACACCCGGCGGCTACACCTTC.

The chain uses TRBV5-1 and TRBJ2-2; D is uncertain. From germline, CDR1 is SGHRS and CDR2 YFSETQ. Trimming cost V 5 bases and J 4 bases, with 12 bases left between them. This CDR3 is built from 14 residues. The CDR3 region has the DNA TGCGCCAGCAGTAGTGAAGTGACCACCGGGGAGCTGTTTTTT. Translating it yields CASSSEVTTGELFF.

This chain links TRBV20-1 with TRBJ2-3; D gene unclear. Germline V gene lookup returns CDR1 DFQATT and CDR2 SNEGSKA (reference sequence). With 6 bases removed from V and 0 bases from J, the gap between germline ends came to 10 bases. This CDR3 is 13 amino acids long. The CDR3 nucleotides read TGCAGTGCGGAGACGGACAGCACAGATACGCAGTATTTT. It specifies CSAETDSTDTQYF.

J is TRBJ2-7 and V is TRBV24-1, with D hard to call. The CDR3 loop spans 15 amino acids. Trimming left V 0 bases short and J 1 base short, with 9 bases between. Germline values: CDR1 KGHDR, CDR2 SFDVKD. This CDR3 reads CATSDLKISSYEQYV. The DNA for the CDR3 is TGTGCCACCAGTGATTTGAAGATTTCTTCCTACGAGCAGTACGTC.

This clonotype showed up many times. CDR3 sequence: CASSFWGDTGELFF. The DNA of the CDR3 is TGTGCCAGCAGTTTTTGGGGCGACACCGGGGAGCTGTTTTTT. V and J are TRBV27 and TRBJ2-2; D may be TRBD1 (5 bases). Trimming stripped 3 bases from V and 3 bases from J, with 8 bases between. CDR1 MNHEY and CDR2 SMNVEV come from the germline V gene (reference sequence). This CDR3 has 14 amino acids.

In its sample, this clonotype was seen many times. The V and J genes are TRBV15 and TRBJ2-5; 7 bases align to TRBD2. From germline, CDR1 is LNHNV and CDR2 YYDKDF (reference sequence). V was clipped by 5 bases and J by 0 bases; unmatched bases: 9. The CDR3 runs to 16 residues. The DNA of the CDR3 is TGTGCCACCAGCTCGAGAGCGGGGATCTACCAAGAGACCCAGTACTTC. Protein product: CATSSRAGIYQETQYF.

This clonotype was detected only a few times. The chain uses TRBV3-1 and TRBJ2-1, with 9 nucleotides matching TRBD2. Germline CDR1 LGHDT, CDR2 YNNKEL (reference sequence). The CDR3 sequence is 16 residues long. V lost 0 bases and J lost 6; bases outside the gene matches: 6. CDR3 coding DNA: TGTGCCAGCAGCCAAGAGTGGCTAGCGGGGATCAATGAGCAGTTCTTC. It encodes CASSQEWLAGINEQFF.

This clonotype was seen many times. The chain carries TRBV5-1 and TRBJ2-7; 7 bases match TRBD2. Trimming removed 0 bases from V and 1 base from J; junction bases left unmatched: 4. The germline CDR1 and CDR2 sequences are SGHRS and YFSETQ. The CDR3 loop spans 15 amino acids. The CDR3: CASSLGAGASYEQYF. The CDR3 DNA follows: TGCGCCAGCAGCTTGGGCGCGGGAGCATCCTACGAGCAGTACTTC.

The V call is TRBV12-5, the J call TRBJ2-1; D gene unclear. Germline V gene sequence: CDR1 LGHNT, CDR2 FRNRAP. The V end lost 0 bases, the J end lost 8 bases, and 8 bases lay between the germline ends. The CDR3 has 13 residues. Here the CDR3 reads CASGLVPLDEQFF. CDR3 nucleotide sequence: TGTGCTAGTGGTTTGGTACCTCTCGATGAGCAGTTCTTC.

This clonotype occurred a few times. V is TRBV24-1 and J is TRBJ2-1; 11 bases map to TRBD1. CDR1 is KGHDR, CDR2 SFDVKD, per germline. J lost 2 bases, V lost 4 bases, and 3 bases had no gene match. CDR3 length equals 16 residues. CDR3: CATSEGQGGTYNEQFF. The CDR3, as DNA: TGTGCCACCAGTGAGGGACAGGGGGGAACCTACAATGAGCAGTTCTTC.